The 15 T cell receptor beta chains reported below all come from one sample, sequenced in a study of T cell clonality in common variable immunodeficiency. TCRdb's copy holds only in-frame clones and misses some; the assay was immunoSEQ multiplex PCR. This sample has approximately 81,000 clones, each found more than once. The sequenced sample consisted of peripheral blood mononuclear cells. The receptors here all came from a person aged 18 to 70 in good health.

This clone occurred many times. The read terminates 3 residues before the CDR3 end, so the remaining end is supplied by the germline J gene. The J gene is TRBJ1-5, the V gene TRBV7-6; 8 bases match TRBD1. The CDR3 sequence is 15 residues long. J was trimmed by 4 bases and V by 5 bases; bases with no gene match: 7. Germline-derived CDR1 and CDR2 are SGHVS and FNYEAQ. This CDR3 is CASSIRQGRNQPQHF. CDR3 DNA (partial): TGTGCCAGCAGCATCCGACAGGGGCGAAATCAGCCC.

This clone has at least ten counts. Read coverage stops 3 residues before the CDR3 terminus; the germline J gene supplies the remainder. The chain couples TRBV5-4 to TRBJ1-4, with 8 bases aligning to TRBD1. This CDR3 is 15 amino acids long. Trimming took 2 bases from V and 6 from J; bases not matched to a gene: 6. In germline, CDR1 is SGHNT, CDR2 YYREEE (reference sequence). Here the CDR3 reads CASSLEQGGHEKLFF. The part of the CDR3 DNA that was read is TGTGCCAGCAGCTTAGAACAGGGGGGGCATGAAAAA.

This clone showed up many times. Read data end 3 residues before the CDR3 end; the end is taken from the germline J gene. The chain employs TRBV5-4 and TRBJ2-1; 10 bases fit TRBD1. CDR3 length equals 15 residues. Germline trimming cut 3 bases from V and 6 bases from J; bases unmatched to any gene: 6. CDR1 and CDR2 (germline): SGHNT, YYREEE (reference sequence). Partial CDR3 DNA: TGTGCCAGCAGCTCCCGGGACAGGGGCAGCAATGAG. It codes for CASSSRDRGSNE. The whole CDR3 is CASSSRDRGSNEQFF.

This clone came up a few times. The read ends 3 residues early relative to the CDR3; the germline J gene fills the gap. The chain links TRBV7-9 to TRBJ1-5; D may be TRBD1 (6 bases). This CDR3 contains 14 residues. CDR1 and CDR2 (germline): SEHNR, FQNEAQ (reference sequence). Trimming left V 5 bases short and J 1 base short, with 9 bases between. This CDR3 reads CASSTGQSNQPQHF. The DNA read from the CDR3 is TGTGCCAGCAGCACAGGACAGAGCAATCAGCCC.

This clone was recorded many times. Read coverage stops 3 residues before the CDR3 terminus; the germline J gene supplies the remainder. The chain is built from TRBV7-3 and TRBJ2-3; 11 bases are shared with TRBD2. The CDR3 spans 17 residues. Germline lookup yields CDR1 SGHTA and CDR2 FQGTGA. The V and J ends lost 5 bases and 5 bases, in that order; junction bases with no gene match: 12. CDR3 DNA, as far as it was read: TGTGCCAGCAGCCCCCAGCTAGCGGGAGGTTTGATAGATACG. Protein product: CASSPQLAGGLIDT. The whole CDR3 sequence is CASSPQLAGGLIDTQYF. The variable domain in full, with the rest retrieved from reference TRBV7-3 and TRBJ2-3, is GAGVSQTPSNKVTEKGKYVELRCDPISGHTALYWYRQSLGQGPEFLIYFQGTGAADDSGLPNDRFFAVRPEGSVSTLKIQRTERGDSAVYLCASSPQLAGGLIDTQYFGPGTRLTVL.

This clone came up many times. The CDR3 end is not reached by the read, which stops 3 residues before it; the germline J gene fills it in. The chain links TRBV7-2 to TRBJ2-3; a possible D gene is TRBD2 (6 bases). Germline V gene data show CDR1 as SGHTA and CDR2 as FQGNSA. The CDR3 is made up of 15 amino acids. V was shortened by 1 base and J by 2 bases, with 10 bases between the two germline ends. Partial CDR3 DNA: TGTGCCAGCAGCTTAGGCTTAGCGGCCACAGATACG. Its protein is CASSLGLAATDT. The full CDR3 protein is CASSLGLAATDTQYF.

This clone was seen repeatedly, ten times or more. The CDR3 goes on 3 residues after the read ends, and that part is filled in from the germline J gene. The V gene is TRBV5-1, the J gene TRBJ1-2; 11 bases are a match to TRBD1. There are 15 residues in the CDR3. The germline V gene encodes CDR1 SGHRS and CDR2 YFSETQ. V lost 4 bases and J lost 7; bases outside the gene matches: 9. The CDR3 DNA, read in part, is TGCGCCAGCAGCCCTGGACAGGGGGCGCCAGGTGGC. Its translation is CASSPGQGAPGG. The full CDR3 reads CASSPGQGAPGGYTF.

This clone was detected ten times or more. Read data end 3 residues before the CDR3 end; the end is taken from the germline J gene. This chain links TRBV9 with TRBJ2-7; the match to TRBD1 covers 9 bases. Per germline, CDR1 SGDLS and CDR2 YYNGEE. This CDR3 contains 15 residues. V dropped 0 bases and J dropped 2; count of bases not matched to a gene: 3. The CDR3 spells CASSVGGTGTYEQYF. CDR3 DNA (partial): TGTGCCAGCAGCGTAGGAGGGACAGGGACCTACGAG.

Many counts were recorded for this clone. The part of the CDR3 DNA that was read is TGCAGTGCTATATACAGGGATCTCGGTGAG. Translation gives CSAIYRDLGE. The full CDR3 protein is CSAIYRDLGEQFF. This chain connects TRBV20-1 to TRBJ2-1; maybe TRBD1 (6 bases). The CDR3 end lies 3 residues beyond the end of the read and is filled in from the germline J gene. V was clipped by 4 bases and J by 9 bases, with 16 bases between them. CDR1 and CDR2 from the germline V gene are DFQATT and SNEGSKA (reference sequence). This CDR3 spans 13 amino acids.

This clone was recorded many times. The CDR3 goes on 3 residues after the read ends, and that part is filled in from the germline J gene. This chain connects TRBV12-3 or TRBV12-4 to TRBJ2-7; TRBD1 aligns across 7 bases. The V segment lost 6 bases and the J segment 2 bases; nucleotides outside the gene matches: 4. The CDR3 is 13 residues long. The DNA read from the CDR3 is TGTGCCAGCAGCCGGGACAGAACCTACGAG. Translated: CASSRDRTYE. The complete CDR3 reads CASSRDRTYEQYF.

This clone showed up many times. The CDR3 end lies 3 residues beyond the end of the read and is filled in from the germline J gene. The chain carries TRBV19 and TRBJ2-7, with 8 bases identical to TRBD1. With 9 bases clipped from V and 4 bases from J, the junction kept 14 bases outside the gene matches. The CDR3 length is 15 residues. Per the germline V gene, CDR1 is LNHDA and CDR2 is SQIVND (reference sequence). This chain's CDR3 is CASRSQGAGFYEQYF. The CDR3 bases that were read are TGTGCCAGCAGATCCCAGGGGGCAGGGTTTTACGAG.

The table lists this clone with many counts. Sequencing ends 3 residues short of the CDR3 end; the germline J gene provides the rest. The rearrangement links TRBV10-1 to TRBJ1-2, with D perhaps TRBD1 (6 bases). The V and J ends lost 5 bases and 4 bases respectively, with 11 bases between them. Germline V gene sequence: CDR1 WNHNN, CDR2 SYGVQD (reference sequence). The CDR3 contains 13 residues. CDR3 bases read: TGCGCCAGCAGTCCAGGGGTAACCTATGGC. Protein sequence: CASSPGVTYG. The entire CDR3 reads CASSPGVTYGYTF.

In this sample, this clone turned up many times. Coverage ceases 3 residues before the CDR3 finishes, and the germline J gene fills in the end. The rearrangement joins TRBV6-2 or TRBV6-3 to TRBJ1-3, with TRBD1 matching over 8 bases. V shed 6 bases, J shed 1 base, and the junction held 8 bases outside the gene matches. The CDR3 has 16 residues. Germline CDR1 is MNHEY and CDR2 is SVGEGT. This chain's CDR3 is CASSSQGAASGNTIYF. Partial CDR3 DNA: TGTGCCAGCAGCTCCCAGGGGGCGGCGTCTGGAAACACC.

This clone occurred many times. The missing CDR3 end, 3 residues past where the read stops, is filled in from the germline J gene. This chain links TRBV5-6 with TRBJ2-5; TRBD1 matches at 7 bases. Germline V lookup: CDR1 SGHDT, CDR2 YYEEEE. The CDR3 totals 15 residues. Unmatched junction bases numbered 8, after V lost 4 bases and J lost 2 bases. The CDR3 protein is CASSPLDRYQETQYF. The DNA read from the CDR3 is TGTGCCAGCAGCCCACTGGACAGGTATCAAGAGACC.

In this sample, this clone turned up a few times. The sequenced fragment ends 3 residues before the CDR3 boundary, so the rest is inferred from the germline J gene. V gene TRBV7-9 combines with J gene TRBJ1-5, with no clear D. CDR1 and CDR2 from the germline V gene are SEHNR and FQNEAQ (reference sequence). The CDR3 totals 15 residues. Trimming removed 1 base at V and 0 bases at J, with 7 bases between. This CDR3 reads CASSLEADSNQPQHF. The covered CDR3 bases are TGTGCCAGCAGCTTAGAGGCCGATAGCAATCAGCCC.